This T cell receptor beta chain derives from a study of T cells in Graves' hyperthyroidism and ophthalmopathy. V gave up 4 bases and J gave up 0 bases, with 8 bases separating them. Germline CDR1 MNHNS, CDR2 SASEGT. The CDR3 consists of 14 residues. This clonotype was picked up many times. Amplification of TCR beta CDR3 regions used RNA as the template. Primed by the HTBI set, a first-round RT-PCR was run on the TCR CDR3. One entry per CDR3 protein, called by TCRdb with MiXCR from the multiplex PCR reads. The table records some 490,000 distinct CDR3 sequences, 15% to 20% of them present only once. The PBMCs were sourced from fresh peripheral blood (about 9.6 ml).

Sequencing used blood. The source of this sequence is a woman in her twenties or thirties with Graves' ophthalmopathy. This chain connects TRBV6-1 to TRBJ2-3; no clear D gene. CDR3 nucleotide sequence: TGTGCCAGCAGTGCGGCTGATAGCACAGATACGCAGTATTTT. It translates to CASSAADSTDTQYF.